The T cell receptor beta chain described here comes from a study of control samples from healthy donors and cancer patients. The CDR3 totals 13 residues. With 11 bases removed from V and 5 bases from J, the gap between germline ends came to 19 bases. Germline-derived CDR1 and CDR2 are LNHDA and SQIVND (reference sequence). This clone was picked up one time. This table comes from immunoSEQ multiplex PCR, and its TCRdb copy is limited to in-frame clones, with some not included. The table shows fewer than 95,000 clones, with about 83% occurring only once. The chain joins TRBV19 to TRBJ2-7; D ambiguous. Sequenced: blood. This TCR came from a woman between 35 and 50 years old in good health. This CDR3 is CAFRPYRADEQYF. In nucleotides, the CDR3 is TGTGCCTTCCGACCTTATAGGGCGGACGAGCAGTACTTC.